This TCR beta chain was profiled in a study of beta chain features in type 1 diabetes. Every bit of the isolated RNA underwent reverse transcription, so sequencing read expressed TCRB transcripts. Assay: immunoSEQ multiplex PCR; the TCRdb copy retains only in-frame clones and omits some. The top ten hold roughly 0.092% of the sample, which has 150,000 to 200,000 clones, 63% seen once. General study results and limits: In the patient group, naive, central memory and Treg TCRB repertoires seemed more alike than in the healthy donor group. Shorter TCRB CDR3s, moderately but significantly so, were found in Type 1 diabetes patients in all four CD4+ subsets.

Trimming left V 0 bases short and J 2 bases short, with 6 bases between. Germline assignment: CDR1 LGHNA and CDR2 YSLEER. The CDR3 loop spans 14 amino acids. As regards this clone: Its target is not known.

The specimen sequenced was naive CD4+ T cells from blood. The chain carries TRBV4-3 and TRBJ2-3; D unresolved. The clonotype originates from a man aged 25 to 40 with type 1 diabetes. CDR3 nucleotide sequence: TGCGCCAGCAGCCAAGACTCTAACACAGATACGCAGTATTTT. Translating gives CASSQDSNTDTQYF.